Shown below are 32 T cell receptor beta chains from a single sample sequenced in a study of T cell responses to AZD1222 COVID-19 vaccine. Measured with immunoSEQ multiplex PCR; TCRdb has only the in-frame clones, and not every one. The data hold roughly 120,000 clones, with around 94% observed a single time. Sample: peripheral blood, taken 28 days after the second AZD1222 dose. These receptor sequences come from an adult who received the AZD1222 COVID-19 vaccine.

The CDR3 protein is CASSPTKDSPLREKLFF. CDR3 DNA sequence: TGTGCCAGCAGCCCTACTAAAGACAGCCCGCTGCGCGAAAAACTGTTTTTT. The rearrangement joins TRBV9 to TRBJ1-4, with TRBD1 as a possible D gene (5 bases). The CDR3 totals 17 residues. The germline V and J ends were trimmed by 4 bases and 8 bases, with 24 bases remaining between them. Germline assignment: CDR1 SGDLS and CDR2 YYNGEE.

For the CDR3, the DNA is TGTGCCAGCAGTTTATACAGGGGCGTAGCTAATGAAAAACTGTTTTTT. This gives the protein CASSLYRGVANEKLFF. The V call is TRBV28, the J call TRBJ1-4, with 7 bases that match TRBD1. Trimming removed 1 base from V and 3 bases from J; junction bases left unmatched: 5. Per germline, CDR1 MDHEN and CDR2 SYDVKM. This CDR3 is built from 16 residues.

The rearrangement joins TRBV24-1 to TRBJ2-7; D gene uncertain. Per the germline V gene, CDR1 is KGHDR and CDR2 is SFDVKD. This CDR3 has 12 residues. Trimming left V 3 bases short and J 7 bases short, with 9 bases between. The CDR3 reads CATSDPQTEQYF. The CDR3 nucleotides read TGTGCCACCAGTGATCCACAGACAGAGCAGTACTTC.

The V and J genes are TRBV6-5 and TRBJ1-6; 7 nucleotides agree with TRBD1. The germline V gene has CDR1 MNHEY and CDR2 SVGAGI. The CDR3 extends over 13 amino acids. V gave up 4 bases and J gave up 9 bases; unmatched junction bases: 3. The CDR3 nucleotides read TGTGCCAGCAGTTCACAGGGGCGTTCACCCCTCCACTTT. Its protein is CASSSQGRSPLHF.

The chain has TRBV6-5 and TRBJ2-2; no definite D call. Germline CDR1 and CDR2: MNHEY and SVGAGI. The CDR3 totals 13 residues. Trimming shortened V by 9 bases and J by 3 bases, and 11 bases separated the two germline ends. CDR3 coding DNA: TGTGCCAGTGGTCTTAGGGACACCGGGGAGCTGTTTTTT. This sequence encodes CASGLRDTGELFF.

This chain connects TRBV7-3 to TRBJ1-1, with D uncertain. Trimming pared 5 bases from V and 0 bases from J, leaving 10 bases between. The CDR3 is 14 amino acids. Germline V gives CDR1 SGHTA, CDR2 FQGTGA. The CDR3 reads CASSLNGLNTEAFF. The CDR3 nucleotides are TGTGCCAGCAGCCTAAATGGACTGAACACTGAAGCTTTCTTT.

The genes are TRBV7-3 and TRBJ2-1, with D perhaps matching TRBD2 (7 bases). CDR3 length equals 14 residues. V lost 3 bases and J 7 bases, leaving 13 bases between the germline ends. CDR1 SGHTA and CDR2 FQGTGA come from the germline V gene. Written as DNA, the CDR3 is TGTGCCAGCAGCTTGGACGGGGGGCAGAATGAGCAGTTCTTC. This gives the protein CASSLDGGQNEQFF.

The chain joins TRBV19 to TRBJ2-5; 7 nucleotides align to TRBD1. The CDR3 loop spans 14 amino acids. Germline CDR1 and CDR2: LNHDA and SQIVND (reference sequence). The V and J ends lost 5 bases and 2 bases, in that order; junction bases with no gene match: 5. The CDR3 reads CASSPRTGQETQYF. In nucleotides, the CDR3 is TGTGCCAGTAGTCCACGGACAGGACAAGAGACCCAGTACTTC.

This clone was observed at least ten times. The chain couples TRBV7-8 to TRBJ1-5, with D tentatively TRBD1 (5 bases). The CDR3 has 15 amino acids. With 5 bases removed from V and 0 bases from J, the gap between germline ends came to 11 bases. Per germline, CDR1 SGHVS and CDR2 FQNEAQ. DNA for the CDR3: TGTGCCAGCAGCCCGGACACCTATAGCAATCAGCCCCAGCATTTT. As protein: CASSPDTYSNQPQHF.

V gene TRBV4-1 combines with J gene TRBJ1-5, with TRBD1 identical over 8 bases. J gave up 6 bases and V 1 base, and 11 bases lay outside the gene matches. Germline CDR1 MGHRA, CDR2 YSYEKL. The CDR3 contains 17 residues. The DNA for the CDR3 is TGCGCCAGCAGCCAAGGCCCCCAGGGGGCGGTGGGTCAGCCCCAGCATTTT. This sequence encodes CASSQGPQGAVGQPQHF.

In this sample, this clone turned up once. CDR3: CASSLSPGFFYEQYF. The DNA of the CDR3 is TGCGCCAGCAGCTTGTCCCCAGGGTTTTTTTACGAGCAGTACTTC. The rearrangement links TRBV5-1 to TRBJ2-7, with TRBD1 as a possible D gene (5 bases). The V gene's germline CDR1 is SGHRS and CDR2 YFSETQ. The germline V and J ends were trimmed by 1 base and 4 bases, with 15 bases remaining between them. The CDR3 length is 15 residues.

The rearrangement joins TRBV19 to TRBJ1-1, with 8 bases identical to TRBD1. V gave up 8 bases and J gave up 6 bases; unmatched junction bases: 8. The CDR3 loop spans 13 amino acids. CDR1 is LNHDA and CDR2 is SQIVND in the germline V gene (reference sequence). The CDR3 DNA sequence: TGTGCCAGTCGGACAGGGTACGGTGCTGAAGCTTTCTTT. It translates to CASRTGYGAEAFF. Combining the CDR3 with reference TRBV19 and TRBJ1-1 gives the whole variable domain DGGITQSPKYLFRKEGQNVTLSCEQNLNHDAMYWYRQDPGQGLRLIYYSQIVNDFQKGDIAEGYSVSREKKESFPLTVTSAQKNPTAFYLCASRTGYGAEAFFGQGTRLTVV.

This chain connects TRBV6-5 to TRBJ2-1; no firm D call. CDR1 MNHEY and CDR2 SVGAGI come from the germline V gene. This CDR3 region has 14 residues. V gave up 10 bases and J gave up 8 bases, with 21 bases separating them. The DNA of the CDR3 is TGTGCCATCGCTATCAGTCTCGCAGGTGATGAGCAGTTCTTC. Its protein is CAIAISLAGDEQFF.

The CDR3 sequence: CASSTRGLSYNEQFF. The CDR3 DNA follows: TGTGCCAGCAGTACCAGGGGGCTCTCCTACAATGAGCAGTTCTTC. This rearrangement joins TRBV7-2 to TRBJ2-1; 8 nucleotides match TRBD1. The CDR3 has 15 amino acids. The V and J ends lost 6 bases and 0 bases, in that order; junction bases with no gene match: 4. Per germline, CDR1 SGHTA and CDR2 FQGNSA.

The chain uses TRBV7-2 and TRBJ2-3; the match to TRBD2 covers 7 bases. In germline, CDR1 is SGHTA, CDR2 FQGNSA. J gave up 5 bases and V 4 bases, and 9 bases lay outside the gene matches. The CDR3 contains 15 residues. The DNA for the CDR3 is TGTGCCAGCAGCTCCCCAGCGGGACGCAGAGATACGCAGTATTTT. This sequence encodes CASSSPAGRRDTQYF.

This sequence joins TRBV7-2 and TRBJ1-5; D unresolved. The length of the CDR3 is 13 residues. Germline V lookup: CDR1 SGHTA, CDR2 FQGNSA. V lost 4 bases and J lost 4, with 8 bases in between. CDR3 DNA sequence: TGTGCCAGCAGCTCGGACGGTAATCAGCCCCAGCATTTT. It is translated as CASSSDGNQPQHF.

The gene calls are TRBV19 and TRBJ1-6; D unresolved. The CDR3 has 14 amino acids. The germline V and J ends were trimmed by 5 bases and 4 bases, with 9 bases remaining between them. Germline CDR1 reads LNHDA; CDR2 reads SQIVND (reference sequence). The CDR3 loop reads CASSPQSYNSPLHF. DNA for the CDR3: TGTGCCAGTAGTCCGCAATCTTATAATTCACCCCTCCACTTT. The complete variable domain, with remaining parts taken from reference TRBV19 and TRBJ1-6, reads DGGITQSPKYLFRKEGQNVTLSCEQNLNHDAMYWYRQDPGQGLRLIYYSQIVNDFQKGDIAEGYSVSREKKESFPLTVTSAQKNPTAFYLCASSPQSYNSPLHFGNGTRLTVT.

V is TRBV19 and J is TRBJ2-1; TRBD2 aligns across 10 bases. Trimming cost V 6 bases and J 3 bases; bases outside gene matches: 5. CDR1 and CDR2 (germline): LNHDA, SQIVND (reference sequence). This CDR3 has 15 residues. The CDR3 DNA sequence: TGTGCCAGTAGGATTGGACTAGCGGTCTACAATGAGCAGTTCTTC. Translated: CASRIGLAVYNEQFF. The complete variable domain, with remaining parts taken from reference TRBV19 and TRBJ2-1, reads DGGITQSPKYLFRKEGQNVTLSCEQNLNHDAMYWYRQDPGQGLRLIYYSQIVNDFQKGDIAEGYSVSREKKESFPLTVTSAQKNPTAFYLCASRIGLAVYNEQFFGPGTRLTVL.

The chain links TRBV2 to TRBJ1-2; D unresolved. Trimming stripped 8 bases from V and 1 base from J, with 8 bases between. Germline CDR1 and CDR2: SNHLY and FYNNEI. The CDR3 sequence is 12 residues long. The CDR3 nucleotides are TGTGCCAGCCTGGGAGTTAACTATGGCTACACCTTC. This encodes CASLGVNYGYTF.

The V call is TRBV5-1, the J call TRBJ2-5; D gene ambiguous. This CDR3 is 14 amino acids long. Trimming pared 0 bases from V and 2 bases from J, leaving 8 bases between. The V gene's germline CDR1 is SGHRS and CDR2 YFSETQ. CDR3 in amino acids: CASSLAVNQETQYF. The CDR3 coding sequence is TGCGCCAGCAGCTTGGCGGTCAATCAAGAGACCCAGTACTTC. Based on the CDR3 plus reference TRBV5-1 and TRBJ2-5, the full variable domain is KAGVTQTPRYLIKTRGQQVTLSCSPISGHRSVSWYQQTPGQGLQFLFEYFSETQRNKGNFPGRFSGRQFSNSRSEMNVSTLELGDSALYLCASSLAVNQETQYFGPGTRLLVL.

The chain couples TRBV15 to TRBJ2-7; D might be TRBD1 or TRBD2, each matching 5 bases. Trimming cost V 5 bases and J 6 bases, with 14 bases left between them. The CDR3 is 13 residues long. Germline V gene lookup returns CDR1 LNHNV and CDR2 YYDKDF (reference sequence). For the CDR3, the DNA is TGTGCCACCAGCCAGGGACGCACGATCGAGCAGTACTTC. Residues: CATSQGRTIEQYF.

V and J are TRBV27 and TRBJ2-5; 13 bases map to TRBD2. The CDR3 contains 18 residues. Trimming at V came to 5 bases and at J to 1 base, leaving 10 bases not matched to a gene. Germline CDR1 MNHEY, CDR2 SMNVEV (reference sequence). CDR3 protein: CASSPRTSGSLSQETQYF. In DNA, the CDR3 is TGTGCCAGCAGTCCCCGGACTAGCGGGAGTTTGTCCCAAGAGACCCAGTACTTC.

The rearrangement uses TRBV19 and TRBJ2-7; D call uncertain. The V gene lost 1 base and the J gene lost 6 bases, with 7 bases spanning the gap. Per germline, CDR1 LNHDA and CDR2 SQIVND (reference sequence). CDR3 size: 12 residues. This chain's CDR3 is CASSIGRTEQYF. The CDR3 nucleotides read TGTGCCAGTAGTATAGGGCGGACCGAGCAGTACTTC.

The rearrangement joins TRBV9 to TRBJ1-5, with 7 bases aligning to TRBD1. Looked up from germline, CDR1 is SGDLS and CDR2 is YYNGEE. The CDR3 is made up of 14 amino acids. V was pared by 4 bases and J by 9 bases, with 10 bases of the junction left unmatched. The CDR3 protein is CASSNRDSGWPQHF. Written as DNA, the CDR3 is TGTGCCAGCAGCAACCGGGACAGTGGTTGGCCCCAGCATTTT.

The V and J genes are TRBV19 and TRBJ2-7, with D possibly TRBD1 on 6 matching bases. Looked up from germline, CDR1 is LNHDA and CDR2 is SQIVND (reference sequence). This CDR3 comprises 12 residues. V was trimmed by 10 bases and J by 2 bases, leaving 12 bases between them. CDR3 DNA sequence: TGTGCCACCGAGGACAGAGCCTACGAGCAGTACTTC. Protein: CATEDRAYEQYF.

The rearrangement uses TRBV11-2 and TRBJ1-4, with 7 bases that match TRBD1. Trimming at V came to 5 bases and at J to 4 bases, leaving 4 bases not matched to a gene. The CDR3 runs 14 residues. Germline V gene data show CDR1 as SGHAT and CDR2 as FQNNGV. In nucleotides, the CDR3 is TGTGCCAGCAGCCGGGACAGCTATAATGAAAAACTGTTTTTT. Protein: CASSRDSYNEKLFF.

V usage is TRBV9 and J usage is TRBJ2-1; possibly TRBD1 or TRBD2 for D (5 bases each). Trimming cost V 4 bases and J 5 bases, with 31 bases left between them. The CDR3 is 20 amino acids. The germline gives CDR1 SGDLS, CDR2 YYNGEE. The CDR3 nucleotides read TGTGCCAGCAGCTCAGGACCCCCCCCCTATTGGGGGAATTATAACAATGAGCAGTTCTTC. This translates into CASSSGPPPYWGNYNNEQFF.

The rearrangement joins TRBV28 to TRBJ1-1, with unresolved D. The CDR3 totals 13 residues. Germline CDR1 and CDR2: MDHEN and SYDVKM. Trimming stripped 6 bases from V and 2 bases from J, with 10 bases between. CDR3 bases: TGTGCCAGCAGCACAGCATCCAACACTGAAGCTTTCTTT. Its translation: CASSTASNTEAFF.

The CDR3 spells CASSVTGSTSGAFF. Written as DNA, the CDR3 is TGTGCCAGCAGTGTGACGGGGTCCACTTCTGGAGCTTTCTTT. V and J are TRBV2 and TRBJ1-1; no clear D gene. The CDR3 length is 14 residues. Trimming took off 4 bases at V and 10 bases at J, with 19 bases between the two ends. Germline lookup yields CDR1 SNHLY and CDR2 FYNNEI.

The chain has TRBV19 and TRBJ1-6; possibly TRBD1 for D (5 bases). Per the germline V gene, CDR1 is LNHDA and CDR2 is SQIVND (reference sequence). There are 15 residues in the CDR3. Trimming removed 7 bases at V and 9 bases at J, with 19 bases between. The CDR3 loop is CASTPGVGVISPLHF. The CDR3 DNA sequence: TGTGCCAGTACCCCGGGGGTGGGGGTCATTTCACCCCTCCACTTT.

V is TRBV5-1 and J is TRBJ2-7, with 8 bases aligning to TRBD1. The CDR3 is 14 amino acids. Per germline, CDR1 SGHRS and CDR2 YFSETQ. With V trimmed by 4 bases and J by 1 base, 4 bases remained unmatched. For the CDR3, the DNA is TGCGCCAGCAGCCCTGGGACAGGTTCCTACGAGCAGTACTTC. It specifies CASSPGTGSYEQYF.

J is TRBJ1-6 and V is TRBV3-1 (or the pseudogene TRBV3-2); no clear D. V was cut by 7 bases and J by 10 bases, with 20 bases left in between. The CDR3 is 15 residues long. The germline gives CDR1 LGHDT, CDR2 YNNKEL (reference sequence). The CDR3 is CASTSIERGSSPLHF. CDR3 DNA: TGTGCCAGCACCTCGATCGAGAGAGGAAGCTCACCCCTCCACTTT.